This T cell receptor (beta chain) was obtained from a study of blood T cell repertoires in COVID-19. Turning to the study itself: The United States, Italy and Spain provided the acute and convalescent COVID-19 samples. PBMCs, B-cell-depleted T cells, or T cells provided the cDNA or gDNA that made up the material.

Per the authors' pipeline: Reference gene primer amplification in the assay estimated nucleated cell counts. Libraries were prepared by immunoSEQ multiplex PCR; TCRdb keeps only in-frame clonotypes and omits some of them. The V and J calls and clone size were taken over from that table, and D and trimming were inferred from the DNA. This sample has about 73,000 clones; 75% to 85% occur once, and the top ten carry over 5%. V was trimmed by 4 bases and J by 7 bases, leaving 15 bases between them. The CDR3 consists of 15 residues. Germline CDR1 and CDR2: SGHRS and YFSETQ. The receptor was derived from a woman aged 55 to 70 with acute or convalescent COVID-19. The sequenced material came from peripheral blood. The rearrangement joins TRBV5-1 to TRBJ1-6; D call uncertain. The CDR3 here is CASSRTTSGNSPLHF. Written as DNA, the CDR3 is TGCGCCAGCAGCCGCACGACTTCGGGAAATTCACCCCTCCACTTT.